The 21 T cell receptor beta chains reported below all come from one sample, sequenced in a study of cytomegalovirus exposure and HLA in healthy donors. Vbeta (60) and Jbeta (13) primers were used in the PCR. The method was immunoSEQ multiplex PCR; TCRdb's version includes in-frame clones alone and lacks a portion of them. The sample has roughly 100,000 clones; nearly 85% are singletons. Specimen: PBMCs. These receptors were collected from a young man in good health and CMV-seronegative.

The V gene is TRBV10-3, the J gene TRBJ2-1; TRBD2 might be the D (6 bases). CDR1 and CDR2 from the germline V gene are ENHRY and SYGVKD. CDR3 length equals 13 residues. V lost 7 bases and J 4 bases, leaving 11 bases between the germline ends. In DNA, the CDR3 is TGTGCCATCACTAGCGACCTATACAATGAGCAGTTCTTC. Translating it yields CAITSDLYNEQFF.

V is TRBV6-5 and J is TRBJ2-3; 11 bases align to TRBD2. The germline CDR1 and CDR2 sequences are MNHEY and SVGAGI. Trimming cost V 6 bases and J 6 bases; bases outside gene matches: 8. The CDR3 sequence is 15 residues long. The CDR3 DNA follows: TGTGCCAGCAGCCTCCTAGCGGGAGGTGGGGATACGCAGTATTTT. Its translation: CASSLLAGGGDTQYF.

The CDR3 DNA is TGTGCCAGTTCGGAGCCAAGACTAGGCTACACCTTC. Amino acid sequence: CASSEPRLGYTF. This sequence joins TRBV19 and TRBJ1-2; no firm D call. This CDR3 spans 12 amino acids. The V gene lost 8 bases and the J gene lost 8 bases, with 15 bases spanning the gap. The germline V gene has CDR1 LNHDA and CDR2 SQIVND (reference sequence). Combining the CDR3 with reference TRBV19 and TRBJ1-2 gives the whole variable domain DGGITQSPKYLFRKEGQNVTLSCEQNLNHDAMYWYRQDPGQGLRLIYYSQIVNDFQKGDIAEGYSVSREKKESFPLTVTSAQKNPTAFYLCASSEPRLGYTFGSGTRLTVV.

The chain couples TRBV19 to TRBJ1-2, with 8 bases that match TRBD1. The CDR3 length is 15 residues. The trim removed 6 bases at V and 6 bases at J, leaving 12 bases unmatched. CDR1 and CDR2 (germline): LNHDA, SQIVND (reference sequence). The CDR3 DNA sequence: TGTGCCAGTAGCGGTCAGGGGGCGCTTAGGGATGGCTACACCTTC. It is translated as CASSGQGALRDGYTF.

The rearrangement links TRBV29-1 to TRBJ1-2, with D hard to call. V lost 4 bases, J lost 0 bases, and 9 bases lay in between. CDR1 is SQVTM and CDR2 is ANQGSEA in the germline V gene. The CDR3 is 13 residues long. The CDR3 protein is CSVANVANYGYTF. The CDR3 bases are TGCAGCGTTGCCAACGTAGCTAACTATGGCTACACCTTC.

The chain combines TRBV7-9 with TRBJ2-6; perhaps TRBD1 as D (5 bases). CDR1 SEHNR and CDR2 FQNEAQ come from the germline V gene (reference sequence). This CDR3 has 15 residues. The V end was cut by 5 bases, the J end by 1 base, with 9 bases between. Written as DNA, the CDR3 is TGTGCCAGCAGCCAAGGGGCGTCTGGGGCCAACGTCCTGACTTTC. Its translation: CASSQGASGANVLTF.

This chain connects TRBV2 to TRBJ1-5; D is ambiguous. Germline V gives CDR1 SNHLY, CDR2 FYNNEI. V gave up 6 bases and J gave up 2 bases, with 8 bases separating them. The CDR3 loop spans 13 amino acids. The CDR3 coding sequence is TGTGCCAGCAGCAAAAGCGGCAATCAGCCCCAGCATTTT. This sequence encodes CASSKSGNQPQHF. Full variable domain (outside the CDR3, taken from reference TRBV2 and TRBJ1-5): EPEVTQTPSHQVTQMGQEVILRCVPISNHLYFYWYRQILGQKVEFLVSFYNNEISEKSEIFDDQFSVERPDGSNFTLKIRSTKLEDSAMYFCASSKSGNQPQHFGDGTRLSIL.

The chain carries TRBV9 and TRBJ2-2, with 8 bases identical to TRBD2. The CDR3 has 16 amino acids. J gave up 7 bases and V 4 bases, and 12 bases lay outside the gene matches. CDR1 and CDR2 from the germline V gene are SGDLS and YYNGEE. The CDR3 spells CASSPRRAGAGGELFF. CDR3 DNA sequence: TGTGCCAGCAGCCCACGTCGAGCGGGAGCCGGCGGGGAGCTGTTTTTT.

This chain connects TRBV6-5 to TRBJ2-7; 8 bases agree with TRBD1. Germline V gives CDR1 MNHEY, CDR2 SVGAGI. V trimming: 6 bases; J trimming: 2 bases; junction bases outside the gene matches: 6. The CDR3 extends over 14 amino acids. CDR3 loop: CASSFGQGPYEQYF. For the CDR3, the DNA is TGTGCCAGCAGCTTCGGACAGGGCCCCTACGAGCAGTACTTC.

The chain is built from TRBV10-2 and TRBJ1-1; D is ambiguous. V was clipped by 2 bases and J by 5 bases, with 12 bases between them. The germline V gene has CDR1 WSHSY and CDR2 SAAADI. The CDR3 is made up of 14 amino acids. The CDR3 sequence is CASSESEGRTEAFF. The CDR3 DNA follows: TGCGCCAGCAGTGAGAGTGAGGGAAGGACTGAAGCTTTCTTT.

The gene calls are TRBV6-1 and TRBJ2-7; TRBD2 matches at 8 bases. Germline V gene sequence: CDR1 MNHNS, CDR2 SASEGT. V lost 7 bases and J lost 3; bases outside the gene matches: 5. This CDR3 spans 13 amino acids. CDR3 bases: TGTGCCAGCAAAATAGCGGGAAGCTACGAGCAGTACTTC. This encodes CASKIAGSYEQYF.

The CDR3 sequence is CASSQGGAGGGETQYF. CDR3 sequence (DNA): TGTGCCAGCAGCCAAGGTGGGGCGGGAGGGGGTGAGACCCAGTACTTC. The chain carries TRBV4-2 and TRBJ2-5; TRBD2 agrees at 9 bases. This CDR3 comprises 16 residues. Germline-derived CDR1 and CDR2 are LGHNA and YNFKEQ. V dropped 1 base and J dropped 5; count of bases not matched to a gene: 8.

The CDR3 protein is CASSISRGPYEQYF. CDR3 sequence (DNA): TGTGCCAGTAGTATAAGCAGGGGGCCCTACGAGCAGTACTTC. The chain uses TRBV19 and TRBJ2-7; 8 bases map to TRBD1. The V and J ends lost 2 bases and 2 bases, in that order; junction bases with no gene match: 2. CDR3 length equals 14 residues. The germline V gene has CDR1 LNHDA and CDR2 SQIVND (reference sequence).

The J gene is TRBJ2-2, the V gene TRBV19, with D perhaps TRBD1 (6 bases). V was shortened by 7 bases and J by 3 bases, with 15 bases between the two germline ends. Germline V gene sequence: CDR1 LNHDA, CDR2 SQIVND (reference sequence). The CDR3 runs 15 residues. CDR3: CASKQGGQHTGELFF. CDR3 DNA: TGTGCCAGTAAACAGGGCGGGCAACACACCGGGGAGCTGTTTTTT.

V is TRBV29-1 and J is TRBJ2-7, with 7 nucleotides matching TRBD1. The CDR3 consists of 14 residues. Germline-derived CDR1 and CDR2 are SQVTM and ANQGSEA. V lost 5 bases to trimming and J lost 4 bases; unmatched junction nucleotides: 11. CDR3 amino acids: CSVIRLGQLYEQYF. CDR3 sequence (DNA): TGCAGCGTTATCCGGCTGGGACAGCTTTACGAGCAGTACTTC.

The rearrangement links TRBV7-2 to TRBJ2-7; a possible D gene is TRBD1 (6 bases). The germline CDR1 and CDR2 sequences are SGHTA and FQGNSA. Deletions cut 5 bases from V and 1 base from J, with 12 bases between. The CDR3 runs 14 residues. CDR3 in DNA: TGTGCCAGCAGCCCAACAACAGGGTCCTACGAGCAGTACTTC. Its protein product is CASSPTTGSYEQYF.

The CDR3 here is CASHGAGGTSSYNEQFF. CDR3 nucleotides: TGTGCCAGTCACGGGGCGGGAGGAACGAGCTCCTACAATGAGCAGTTCTTC. This sequence joins TRBV28 and TRBJ2-1; TRBD2 aligns across 8 bases. In germline, CDR1 is MDHEN, CDR2 SYDVKM. This CDR3 is built from 17 residues. Losses at the gene ends were 9 bases for V and 0 bases for J; bases not matched to a gene: 13.

The rearrangement uses TRBV15 and TRBJ1-4, with 10 bases aligning to TRBD1. Germline CDR1 is LNHNV and CDR2 is YYDKDF (reference sequence). This CDR3 comprises 14 residues. The J segment lost 6 bases and the V segment lost 4 bases, leaving 2 bases of the junction unmatched. The CDR3 here is CATSTGTGDEKLFF. The CDR3 nucleotides are TGTGCCACCAGCACCGGGACAGGGGATGAAAAACTGTTTTTT.

The CDR3 reads CRGLSGYTF. The CDR3 DNA reads as TGCAGGGGGCTAAGCGGCTACACCTTC. The chain carries TRBV1 and TRBJ1-2; the table's D call, TRBD1, was not checked against the DNA. TRBV1 is labeled a pseudogene. This CDR3 comprises 9 residues.

The chain carries TRBV11-2 and TRBJ2-1; D unresolved. CDR3 length equals 12 residues. Trimming stripped 3 bases from V and 5 bases from J, with 5 bases between. Looked up from germline, CDR1 is SGHAT and CDR2 is FQNNGV. DNA of the CDR3: TGTGCCAGCAGCTTCAACAACAATGAGCAGTTCTTC. It specifies CASSFNNNEQFF. Looking up the rest from reference TRBV11-2 and TRBJ2-1 gives the full variable domain: EAGVAQSPRYKIIEKRQSVAFWCNPISGHATLYWYQQILGQGPKLLIQFQNNGVVDDSQLPKDRFSAERLKGVDSTLKIQPAKLEDSAVYLCASSFNNNEQFFGPGTRLTVL.

The V call is TRBV14, the J call TRBJ2-1, with 7 bases identical to TRBD2. Germline V lookup: CDR1 SGHDN, CDR2 FVKESK. V lost 4 bases, J lost 8 bases, and 8 bases stayed unmatched. The CDR3 covers 14 residues. CDR3 nucleotide sequence: TGTGCCAGCAGCCTCTCCGGGAGGTTCGATGAGCAGTTCTTC. Encoded protein: CASSLSGRFDEQFF.